This T cell receptor beta chain was identified in a study of T cells in narcolepsy. The wider study: Healthy controls were enrolled alongside patients with narcolepsy type 1 or type 2. Whole-study results and caveats: Healthy controls reportedly lacked the autoreactive clonotypes serially found in patients' blood. In some patient and control memory CD4+ samples, autoreactive clones were absent. Comparing one patient's CSF and blood CD4+ clonotypes highlighted HCRT- and TRIB2-specific autoreactive clonotypes.

Profiling relied on immunoSEQ multiplex PCR, and the TCRdb table lists in-frame clones only, not all of them. The sample records over 30,000 clones, 70% to 85% being singletons. Comment on this clone: Its antigen is still unknown.

The sequence derives from a human donor with narcolepsy. Source material: CD45RA- memory CD4+ T cells from PBMCs.

The CDR3 sequence: CASSTGGATNEKLFF. The DNA of the CDR3 is TGTGCCAGTTCGACAGGGGGGGCAACTAATGAAAAACTGTTTTTT. The chain has TRBV19 and TRBJ1-4; 9 bases are a match to TRBD1. With 8 bases clipped from V and 0 bases from J, the junction kept 4 bases outside the gene matches. CDR1 LNHDA and CDR2 SQIVND come from the germline V gene (reference sequence). The CDR3 runs 15 residues. The entire variable domain, with the rest obtained from reference TRBV19 and TRBJ1-4, is as follows: DGGITQSPKYLFRKEGQNVTLSCEQNLNHDAMYWYRQDPGQGLRLIYYSQIVNDFQKGDIAEGYSVSREKKESFPLTVTSAQKNPTAFYLCASSTGGATNEKLFFGSGTQLSVL.